A selection of T cell receptor beta chains follows, all from one sample in a study of cytomegalovirus exposure and HLA in healthy donors. Assay used: immunoSEQ multiplex PCR; TCRdb lists only in-frame clones, some missing. Among about 210,000 clones listed, approximately 86% were seen once. Sequencing was done on a sample of PBMCs. Receptors originate from a woman under 40 in good health and CMV-seronegative. The CDR3 runs from the conserved cysteine through the conserved F or W. D genes are given only for firm matches. A row's size may be missing; if present it is once, few, many or a size class.

.	TRBV5-6	TRBD2	TRBJ2-5	CASSLGGGGQETQYF	TGTGCCAGCAGCTTGGGTGGGGGGGGCCAAGAGACCCAGTACTTC
.	TRBV6-4	.	TRBJ2-1	CASSDSGAGAYNEQFF	TGTGCCAGCAGTGACTCGGGAGCAGGGGCCTACAATGAGCAGTTCTTC
few	TRBV25-1	.	TRBJ1-6	CASSAPRDTARWGSPLHF	TGTGCCAGCAGTGCTCCCCGGGACACGGCACGGTGGGGTTCACCCCTCCACTTT
once	TRBV10-3	TRBD2	TRBJ2-3	CAISSAGAADTQYF	TGTGCCATCAGTTCAGCGGGAGCAGCAGATACGCAGTATTTT
.	TRBV11-2	TRBD1	TRBJ1-1	CASSSGQGAMNTEAFF	TGTGCCAGCAGCTCCGGACAGGGGGCGATGAACACTGAAGCTTTCTTT
.	TRBV27	.	TRBJ2-6	CATRRTGSSGANVLTF	TGTGCCACCAGACGGACTGGTTCTTCTGGGGCCAACGTCCTGACTTTC
.	TRBV5-1	.	TRBJ1-2	CASSLGPGENYGYTF	TGCGCCAGCAGCTTAGGTCCAGGGGAAAACTATGGCTACACCTTC
.	TRBV6-5	TRBD2	TRBJ2-7	CASSYQGLAGEEQYF	TGTGCCAGCAGTTACCAGGGACTAGCGGGAGAGGAGCAGTACTTC
.	TRBV9	TRBD1	TRBJ2-7	CASSPLDRSSYEQYF	TGTGCCAGCAGCCCTCTGGACAGGAGCTCCTACGAGCAGTACTTC
.	TRBV9	.	TRBJ2-7	CASSVGPAYEQYF	TGTGCCAGCAGCGTAGGTCCAGCCTACGAGCAGTACTTC
.	TRBV28	.	TRBJ2-3	CASTLGGAGRTDTQYF	TGTGCCAGCACCCTTGGGGGGGCGGGACGCACAGATACGCAGTATTTT
.	TRBV10-1	TRBD1	TRBJ2-2	CASSDPNGQGGTGELFF	TGCGCCAGCAGTGACCCCAACGGACAGGGGGGGACCGGGGAGCTGTTTTTT
.	TRBV19	TRBD1	TRBJ2-1	CASSTRTGSSYNEQFF	TGTGCCAGTAGTACTAGGACAGGCAGCTCCTACAATGAGCAGTTCTTC
.	TRBV4-1	TRBD2	TRBJ2-7	CASSLEERGSYEQYF	TGCGCCAGCAGCCTGGAGGAGCGGGGCTCCTACGAGCAGTACTTC
once	TRBV5-6	.	TRBJ2-7	CASSIDRSSYEQYF	TGTGCCAGCAGCATAGACAGGAGCTCCTACGAGCAGTACTTC
.	TRBV7-9	TRBD1	TRBJ2-7	CASSPRDSRPSYEQYF	TGTGCCAGCAGCCCCCGGGACAGCAGGCCGTCCTACGAGCAGTACTTC
.	TRBV6-1	.	TRBJ2-5	CASSEANSREPQYF	TGTGCCAGCAGTGAAGCCAACAGCCGGGAACCCCAGTACTTC
once	TRBV2	.	TRBJ1-5	CASSVRSNQPQHF	TGTGCCAGCAGTGTACGGAGCAATCAGCCCCAGCATTTT
.	TRBV7-8	.	TRBJ1-3	CASSSRTSGNTIYF	TGTGCCAGCAGCTCGAGGACTTCTGGAAACACCATATATTTT
.	TRBV29-1	TRBD2	TRBJ2-1	CSVEGLAGGSSYNEQFF	TGCAGCGTTGAGGGACTAGCGGGAGGGAGCTCCTACAATGAGCAGTTCTTC
.	TRBV10-2	.	TRBJ1-1	CASRQGPMNTEAFF	TGCGCCAGCAGGCAGGGGCCTATGAACACTGAAGCTTTCTTT
.	TRBV29-1	.	TRBJ1-4	CSASRDKLAEGLFF	TGCAGCGCCTCCCGGGATAAATTGGCGGAGGGGCTGTTTTTT
.	TRBV4-1	.	TRBJ2-1	CASSLPGLINEQFF	TGCGCCAGCAGCCTCCCGGGACTCATCAATGAGCAGTTCTTC
.	TRBV4-2	TRBD2	TRBJ2-7	CASSLTRTSGTYEQYF	TGTGCCAGCAGCCTCACCCGGACTAGCGGGACCTACGAGCAGTACTTC
once	TRBV13	TRBD1	TRBJ2-3	CASSPRQGTYTDTQYF	TGTGCCAGCAGCCCGCGACAGGGGACTTACACAGATACGCAGTATTTT
.	TRBV5-8	.	TRBJ1-1	CASSLGAGGTAEAFF	TGTGCCAGCAGCTTGGGGGCCGGGGGGACGGCTGAAGCTTTCTTT
.	TRBV2	.	TRBJ2-1	CASSVESGSYNEQFF	TGTGCCAGCAGTGTTGAGAGTGGCTCCTACAATGAGCAGTTCTTC
.	TRBV2	TRBD2	TRBJ2-2	CASSGAGGPGELFF	TGTGCCAGTAGCGGGGCGGGAGGTCCCGGGGAGCTGTTTTTT
.	TRBV11-1	.	TRBJ2-2	CASSPGYTGELFF	TGTGCCAGCAGCCCCGGTTACACCGGGGAGCTGTTTTTT
.	TRBV19	.	TRBJ2-3	CASSTRTDSTTDTQYF	TGTGCCAGTAGTACCAGAACCGACTCTACCACAGATACGCAGTATTTT
.	TRBV6-1	.	TRBJ1-5	CASSGSKFGNQPQHF	TGTGCCAGCAGTGGTTCTAAGTTCGGCAATCAGCCCCAGCATTTT
.	TRBV9	TRBD2	TRBJ2-3	CASNRLAGGSDTQYF	TGTGCCAGCAACCGACTAGCGGGAGGTTCTGATACGCAGTATTTT
.	TRBV10-1	.	TRBJ2-7	CASSELEGAYEQYF	TGCGCCAGCAGTGAGTTGGAAGGGGCCTACGAGCAGTACTTC
.	TRBV27	TRBD1	TRBJ2-3	CASSFDGTVYTDTQYF	TGTGCCAGCAGTTTCGATGGGACAGTCTACACAGATACGCAGTATTTT
.	TRBV29-1	.	TRBJ1-4	CSVAQVNEKLFF	TGCAGCGTTGCACAGGTTAATGAAAAACTGTTTTTT
.	TRBV5-1	TRBD1	TRBJ2-5	CASSLGTGDGETQYF	TGCGCCAGCAGCTTGGGGACAGGGGATGGAGAGACCCAGTACTTC
.	TRBV19	.	TRBJ1-1	CASMSGDTEAFF	TGTGCCAGTATGTCAGGGGACACTGAAGCTTTCTTT
.	TRBV4-1	.	TRBJ2-7	CASSQVGGSVDEQYF	TGCGCCAGCAGCCAAGTTGGAGGTTCTGTCGACGAGCAGTACTTC
.	TRBV7-2	.	TRBJ2-7	CASSFSSEGEQYF	TGTGCCAGCAGCTTTTCGTCGGAGGGCGAGCAGTACTTC
once	TRBV5-4	.	TRBJ2-1	CASSFNEEQFF	TGTGCCAGCAGCTTTAACGAGGAGCAGTTCTTC
.	TRBV19	TRBD1	TRBJ2-7	CASSEIGTGEYEQYF	TGTGCCAGTAGTGAAATTGGGACAGGGGAGTACGAGCAGTACTTC
.	TRBV29-1	TRBD2	TRBJ2-2	CSVLAGGRTGELFF	TGCAGCGTTCTAGCGGGAGGGAGGACCGGGGAGCTGTTTTTT
few	TRBV7-9	TRBD2	TRBJ2-5	CSSSLETTSGMGETQYF	TGTTCCAGCAGCTTAGAGACGACTAGCGGGATGGGAGAGACCCAGTACTTC
.	TRBV28	TRBD1	TRBJ1-1	CASSSLGPRGTEAFF	TGTGCCAGCAGTTCCCTCGGACCCAGGGGGACTGAAGCTTTCTTT
.	TRBV10-1	TRBD1	TRBJ2-5	CASSETGQGEETQYF	TGCGCCAGCAGTGAGACGGGACAGGGGGAAGAGACCCAGTACTTC
few	TRBV6-5	.	TRBJ2-6	CASSSRSSGANVLTF	TGTGCCAGCAGTTCACGGAGCTCTGGGGCCAACGTCCTGACTTTC
.	TRBV11-3	.	TRBJ2-7	CASSERRGNEQYF	TGTGCCAGCAGCGAAAGACGGGGAAACGAGCAGTACTTC
.	TRBV5-1	TRBD1	TRBJ2-7	CASSASGTAYEQYF	TGCGCCAGCAGCGCCTCCGGGACAGCCTACGAGCAGTACTTC
.	TRBV5-8	TRBD2	TRBJ2-1	CASSPGVYSGRAWEQFF	TGTGCCAGCAGCCCCGGGGTTTATAGCGGGAGGGCCTGGGAGCAGTTCTTC
few	TRBV18	TRBD1	TRBJ2-7	CASSPSRTGAYEQYF	TGTGCCAGCTCACCTTCGAGGACAGGCGCCTACGAGCAGTACTTC
.	TRBV28	TRBD1	TRBJ2-2	CASRRTGTGELFF	TGTGCCAGCAGGCGGACAGGGACCGGGGAGCTGTTTTTT